This is a list of T cell receptor beta chains from one sample in a study of cytomegalovirus exposure and HLA in healthy donors. Profiling relied on immunoSEQ multiplex PCR, and the TCRdb table lists in-frame clones only, not all of them. Of some 190,000 clones listed, more than 60% are singletons. Sequenced input: PBMCs. The origin of the receptors is a man younger than 35 in good health and CMV-seronegative. Each CDR3 is given with its conserved first and last residue. A D gene is named only where the DNA matches it firmly. Some rows have no size entry. The others give once, few or many, or a class for an expanded clone.

CDR3 protein: CASSTRGLAGGTMSVGKFF
CDR3 DNA: TGTGCCAGCAGTACCAGAGGACTAGCGGGGGGTACAATGAGCGTAGGAAAGTTCTTC
V gene: TRBV27
D gene: TRBD2
clone size: -
J gene: TRBJ2-1

CDR3 protein: CASTSPGLSGNTIYF
CDR3 DNA: TGTGCCAGCACCTCGCCTGGACTGAGTGGAAACACCATATATTTT
V gene: TRBV28
D gene: -
clone size: -
J gene: TRBJ1-3

CDR3 protein: CASSAPSGGEKETQYF
CDR3 DNA: TGTGCCAGCAGCGCTCCTAGCGGGGGGGAAAAAGAGACCCAGTACTTC
V gene: TRBV7-2
D gene: TRBD2
clone size: -
J gene: TRBJ2-5

CDR3 protein: CASSTSRGLAGGETQYF
CDR3 DNA: TGTGCCAGCAGCACCTCCCGGGGACTAGCGGGAGGAGAGACCCAGTACTTC
V gene: TRBV7-3
D gene: TRBD2
clone size: -
J gene: TRBJ2-5

CDR3 protein: CASSPRLDYNEQFF
CDR3 DNA: TGTGCTAGCAGCCCTCGACTGGATTACAATGAGCAGTTCTTC
V gene: TRBV7-7
D gene: -
clone size: few
J gene: TRBJ2-1

CDR3 protein: CASSMPRAPERSGYTF
CDR3 DNA: TGTGCCAGTAGTATGCCCAGGGCCCCCGAACGGTCAGGCTACACCTTC
V gene: TRBV19
D gene: -
clone size: -
J gene: TRBJ1-2

CDR3 protein: CASSIVLAGVNEQFF
CDR3 DNA: TGTGCCAGCAGCATCGTCCTAGCGGGAGTTAATGAGCAGTTCTTC
V gene: TRBV7-6
D gene: TRBD2
clone size: few
J gene: TRBJ2-1

CDR3 protein: CASSRDRGTEAFF
CDR3 DNA: TGTGCCAGCAGCCGTGACAGGGGAACTGAAGCTTTCTTT
V gene: TRBV5-4
D gene: TRBD1
clone size: -
J gene: TRBJ1-1

CDR3 protein: CASSQDRLAGGTNEKLFF
CDR3 DNA: TGCGCCAGCAGCCAAGATAGGTTGGCAGGGGGAACTAATGAAAAACTGTTTTTT
V gene: TRBV4-1
D gene: TRBD1
clone size: -
J gene: TRBJ1-4

CDR3 protein: CASSLDFTDPYEQYF
CDR3 DNA: TGTGCCAGCAGCTTGGATTTTACAGACCCCTACGAGCAGTACTTC
V gene: TRBV11-2
D gene: -
clone size: -
J gene: TRBJ2-7

CDR3 protein: CASSLVNTYNEQFF
CDR3 DNA: TGTGCCAGCAGCTTAGTTAACACCTACAATGAGCAGTTCTTC
V gene: TRBV7-9
D gene: -
clone size: -
J gene: TRBJ2-1

CDR3 protein: CASYGGLSYEQYF
CDR3 DNA: TGTGCCAGCTACGGCGGTTTATCCTACGAGCAGTACTTC
V gene: TRBV2
D gene: -
clone size: -
J gene: TRBJ2-7

CDR3 protein: CAWRTQGTYNSPLHF
CDR3 DNA: TGTGCCTGGAGGACACAGGGGACCTATAATTCACCCCTCCACTTT
V gene: TRBV30
D gene: TRBD1
clone size: once
J gene: TRBJ1-6

CDR3 protein: CASSLQGNTEAFF
CDR3 DNA: TGTGCCAGCAGCTTACAGGGTAACACTGAAGCTTTCTTT
V gene: TRBV11-2
D gene: -
clone size: -
J gene: TRBJ1-1

CDR3 protein: CASSFRTGLQETQYF
CDR3 DNA: TGTGCCAGCAGCTTTAGGACAGGGCTGCAAGAGACCCAGTACTTC
V gene: TRBV5-6
D gene: TRBD1
clone size: -
J gene: TRBJ2-5

CDR3 protein: CASSGQIYGYTF
CDR3 DNA: TGTGCCAGCAGTGGACAGATTTATGGCTACACCTTC
V gene: TRBV2
D gene: -
clone size: once
J gene: TRBJ1-2

CDR3 protein: CASSLLGGEVENEQFF
CDR3 DNA: TGTGCCAGCAGCTTACTCGGGGGAGAGGTTGAGAATGAGCAGTTCTTC
V gene: TRBV7-9
D gene: -
clone size: -
J gene: TRBJ2-1

CDR3 protein: CASSPLDRSSYNEQFF
CDR3 DNA: TGTGCCAGCAGCCCCCTGGACAGGAGCTCCTACAATGAGCAGTTCTTC
V gene: TRBV7-8
D gene: TRBD1
clone size: -
J gene: TRBJ2-1

CDR3 protein: CASSRGGGNTEAFF
CDR3 DNA: TGTGCCAGCAGCCGCGGGGGAGGGAACACTGAAGCTTTCTTT
V gene: TRBV5-4
D gene: -
clone size: -
J gene: TRBJ1-1

CDR3 protein: CASSQDRRRGGTDTQYF
CDR3 DNA: TGCGCCAGCAGCCAAGATCGTAGGAGGGGAGGCACAGATACGCAGTATTTT
V gene: TRBV4-3
D gene: -
clone size: -
J gene: TRBJ2-3

CDR3 protein: CASSLGFGNGANVLTF
CDR3 DNA: TGTGCCAGCAGCTTAGGATTCGGGAACGGGGCCAACGTCCTGACTTTC
V gene: TRBV13
D gene: -
clone size: once
J gene: TRBJ2-6

CDR3 protein: CASSIERGITPEYGYTF
CDR3 DNA: TGTGCCAGTAGTATAGAAAGGGGGATCACACCCGAATATGGCTACACCTTC
V gene: TRBV19
D gene: -
clone size: -
J gene: TRBJ1-2

CDR3 protein: CAWTAWGLTGANVLTF
CDR3 DNA: TGTGCCTGGACGGCCTGGGGCCTTACTGGGGCCAACGTCCTGACTTTC
V gene: TRBV30
D gene: -
clone size: once
J gene: TRBJ2-6

CDR3 protein: CASSFGRWSGDTNEQFF
CDR3 DNA: TGTGCCAGCAGCTTTGGTCGGTGGAGCGGGGATACCAATGAGCAGTTCTTC
V gene: TRBV7-8
D gene: TRBD2
clone size: -
J gene: TRBJ2-1

CDR3 protein: CSVAKGQNTEAFF
CDR3 DNA: TGCAGCGTTGCCAAGGGACAGAACACTGAAGCTTTCTTT
V gene: TRBV29-1
D gene: -
clone size: once
J gene: TRBJ1-1

CDR3 protein: CASSAGLAGGDTQYF
CDR3 DNA: TGTGCCAGCAGCGCAGGACTAGCGGGCGGAGATACGCAGTATTTT
V gene: TRBV13
D gene: TRBD2
clone size: -
J gene: TRBJ2-3

CDR3 protein: CASSLGAGTDYGYTF
CDR3 DNA: TGTGCCAGCAGCTTAGGTGCCGGGACAGACTATGGCTACACCTTC
V gene: TRBV7-2
D gene: TRBD1
clone size: -
J gene: TRBJ1-2

CDR3 protein: CASSRTAPVFF
CDR3 DNA: TGTGCCAGCAGTCGGACAGCGCCTGTATTCTTC
V gene: TRBV2
D gene: -
clone size: -
J gene: TRBJ2-7

CDR3 protein: CASSGSRGSGETQYF
CDR3 DNA: TGTGCCAGCAGTGGGAGTAGGGGATCTGGAGAGACCCAGTACTTC
V gene: TRBV6-1
D gene: -
clone size: -
J gene: TRBJ2-5

CDR3 protein: CASSYTTGHGYTF
CDR3 DNA: TGTGCCAGCAGTTACACAACAGGTCATGGCTACACCTTC
V gene: TRBV6-5
D gene: -
clone size: few
J gene: TRBJ1-2

CDR3 protein: CASSQSSGGSTFKNIQYF
CDR3 DNA: TGTGCCAGCAGCCAAAGTAGCGGGGGGTCCACTTTCAAAAACATTCAGTACTTC
V gene: TRBV4-2
D gene: TRBD2
clone size: -
J gene: TRBJ2-4

CDR3 protein: CASSDPGPGGQPQHF
CDR3 DNA: TGTGCCAGCAGTGATCCCGGGCCGGGAGGTCAGCCCCAGCATTTT
V gene: TRBV25-1
D gene: -
clone size: -
J gene: TRBJ1-5

CDR3 protein: CASRTWENRVNEQFF
CDR3 DNA: TGTGCCAGCAGAACTTGGGAGAACAGGGTCAATGAGCAGTTCTTC
V gene: TRBV5-5
D gene: -
clone size: -
J gene: TRBJ2-1

CDR3 protein: CASSSPDNWGDEQYF
CDR3 DNA: TGTGCCAGCAGCTCCCCAGACAACTGGGGCGACGAGCAGTACTTC
V gene: TRBV7-9
D gene: -
clone size: -
J gene: TRBJ2-7

CDR3 protein: CASNSGLRGTGELFF
CDR3 DNA: TGTGCCAGTAACTCGGGCCTTAGGGGAACCGGGGAGCTGTTTTTT
V gene: TRBV19
D gene: -
clone size: -
J gene: TRBJ2-2

CDR3 protein: CASSALERAGNTGELFF
CDR3 DNA: TGTGCCAGCAGCGCCTTGGAGCGGGCGGGGAACACCGGGGAGCTGTTTTTT
V gene: TRBV9
D gene: -
clone size: -
J gene: TRBJ2-2

CDR3 protein: CASSVDTPGELFF
CDR3 DNA: TGTGCCAGCAGCGTAGATACTCCCGGGGAGCTGTTTTTT
V gene: TRBV9
D gene: -
clone size: -
J gene: TRBJ2-2

CDR3 protein: CASSGIDSRRNTIYF
CDR3 DNA: TGTGCCAGCAGTGGTATAGACAGCAGACGAAACACCATATATTTT
V gene: TRBV25-1
D gene: -
clone size: once
J gene: TRBJ1-3

CDR3 protein: CASSEATGRLYGYTF
CDR3 DNA: TGTGCCAGCAGTGAAGCGACGGGGAGACTCTATGGCTACACCTTC
V gene: TRBV6-1
D gene: -
clone size: -
J gene: TRBJ1-2

CDR3 protein: CASSWQGEKLFF
CDR3 DNA: TGTGCCAGTAGTTGGCAGGGTGAAAAACTGTTTTTT
V gene: TRBV19
D gene: -
clone size: -
J gene: TRBJ1-4

CDR3 protein: CASRKTGTFEQFF
CDR3 DNA: TGTGCCAGCAGGAAGACGGGGACTTTCGAGCAGTTCTTC
V gene: TRBV28
D gene: -
clone size: -
J gene: TRBJ2-1

CDR3 protein: CASSQGAGGHYNEQFF
CDR3 DNA: TGCGCCAGCAGCCAAGGAGCGGGAGGTCACTACAATGAGCAGTTCTTC
V gene: TRBV4-3
D gene: TRBD2
clone size: -
J gene: TRBJ2-1